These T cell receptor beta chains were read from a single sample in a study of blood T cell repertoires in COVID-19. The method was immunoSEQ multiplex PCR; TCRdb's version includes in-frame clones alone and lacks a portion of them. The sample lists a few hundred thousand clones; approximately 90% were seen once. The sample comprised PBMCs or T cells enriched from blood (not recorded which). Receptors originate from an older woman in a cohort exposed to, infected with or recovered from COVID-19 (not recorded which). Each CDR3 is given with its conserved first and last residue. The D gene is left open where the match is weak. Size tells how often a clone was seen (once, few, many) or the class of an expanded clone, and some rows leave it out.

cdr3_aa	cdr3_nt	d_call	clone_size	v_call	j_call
CASSLRVGTYEQYF	TGCGCCAGCAGCTTGCGGGTCGGGACCTACGAGCAGTACTTC	NA	NA	TRBV5-1	TRBJ2-7
CDEDRGDVRTGELFF	TGTGACGAGGACAGGGGGGATGTAAGGACCGGGGAGCTGTTTTTT	TRBD1	NA	TRBV27	TRBJ2-2
CASNYGTGTGANVLTF	TGTGCCAGCAATTACGGGACAGGGACGGGGGCCAACGTCCTGACTTTC	TRBD1	NA	TRBV6-5	TRBJ2-6
CATRDSVAKNIQYF	TGTGCCACCCGGGACAGCGTAGCCAAAAACATTCAGTACTTC	TRBD1	once	TRBV28	TRBJ2-4
CAIRSSGRMSGSNTGELFF	TGTGCCATAAGATCCAGCGGGAGGATGAGTGGCTCTAACACCGGGGAGCTGTTTTTT	TRBD2	NA	TRBV10-3	TRBJ2-2
CASAPTTGGNTEAFF	TGCGCCAGCGCCCCGACTACAGGGGGGAACACTGAAGCTTTCTTT	TRBD1	NA	TRBV5-1	TRBJ1-1
CASSSGSGDYGYTF	TGCGCCAGCAGTTCCGGGAGTGGGGACTATGGCTACACCTTC	NA	NA	TRBV5-1	TRBJ1-2
CASSPPTRLAVQETQYF	TGTGCCAGCTCACCACCGACGAGACTAGCGGTCCAAGAGACCCAGTACTTC	TRBD2	NA	TRBV18	TRBJ2-5
CASSPDRGGRKLFF	TGTGCCAGCAGTCCCGACAGGGGTGGGCGAAAACTGTTTTTT	TRBD1	NA	TRBV6-5	TRBJ1-4
CASSLRASGSYNEQFF	TGTGCCAGCAGCCTTAGGGCTAGCGGGAGCTACAATGAGCAGTTCTTC	TRBD2	NA	TRBV9	TRBJ2-1
CASSRDRERNQPQHF	TGTGCCAGCAGCCGGGACAGGGAACGCAATCAGCCCCAGCATTTT	TRBD1	NA	TRBV28	TRBJ1-5
CASSVRRRRPGEQYF	TGCGCCAGCAGCGTTCGTCGCAGGCGACCTGGCGAGCAGTACTTC	NA	NA	TRBV4-3	TRBJ2-7
CASSFEGKTGNNYGYTF	TGTGCTAGCAGCTTTGAGGGGAAGACAGGTAATAACTATGGCTACACCTTC	NA	NA	TRBV7-7	TRBJ1-2
CASSLISTGTTEAFF	TGTGCCAGCAGTTTGATATCAACAGGGACCACTGAAGCTTTCTTT	NA	NA	TRBV28	TRBJ1-1
CAWNLGGQPQHF	TGTGCCTGGAATCTGGGGGGGCAGCCCCAGCATTTT	NA	many	TRBV30	TRBJ1-5
CASSPRGFYEQYF	TGTGCCAGCAGTCCCCGGGGGTTCTACGAGCAGTACTTC	NA	NA	TRBV6-5	TRBJ2-7
CATSDFGPGIRSPLHF	TGTGCCACCAGTGATTTTGGACCGGGGATAAGATCACCCCTCCACTTT	NA	NA	TRBV24-1	TRBJ1-6
CASSQPYNEQFF	TGCGCCAGCAGTCAACCATACAATGAGCAGTTCTTC	NA	NA	TRBV23-1	TRBJ2-1
CASSLSRAHEQYF	TGTGCCAGCAGCTTAAGCAGGGCCCACGAGCAGTACTTC	NA	NA	TRBV7-6	TRBJ2-7
CASSFGQDSGNTIYF	TGTGCCAGTAGCTTCGGACAGGACTCTGGAAACACCATATATTTT	TRBD1	NA	TRBV19	TRBJ1-3
CASSPNPGQINTGELFF	TGTGCCAGCTCACCGAACCCGGGACAAATCAACACCGGGGAGCTGTTTTTT	NA	NA	TRBV18	TRBJ2-2
CASSYGGAPYNEQFF	TGTGCCAGCAGTTACGGGGGGGCTCCCTACAATGAGCAGTTCTTC	NA	NA	TRBV6-6	TRBJ2-1
CASSPGQGPQPQHF	TGCGCCAGCAGTCCTGGACAGGGTCCCCAGCCCCAGCATTTT	TRBD1	NA	TRBV23-1	TRBJ1-5
CASSLARRGGRYNEQFF	TGTGCCAGCAGCTTGGCCCGTAGGGGCGGAAGATACAATGAGCAGTTCTTC	NA	once	TRBV5-8	TRBJ2-1
CASSFREGSPLHF	TGTGCCAGTAGTTTCAGGGAAGGCTCACCCCTCCACTTT	NA	NA	TRBV19	TRBJ1-6
CASSPGTGGGQFF	TGTGCCAGCAGCCCCGGGACAGGGGGCGGGCAGTTCTTC	TRBD1	NA	TRBV11-2	TRBJ2-1
CASSLAGGAVNYGYTF	TGCGCCAGCAGCCTCGCAGGGGGCGCAGTCAACTATGGCTACACCTTC	TRBD1	once	TRBV5-1	TRBJ1-2
CASRSTGQKGTEAFF	TGTGCCAGCAGGTCTACAGGGCAAAAGGGGACTGAAGCTTTCTTT	NA	NA	TRBV28	TRBJ1-1
CSVAKAQGANIQYF	TGCAGCGTTGCTAAAGCACAGGGGGCGAACATTCAGTACTTC	TRBD1	NA	TRBV29-1	TRBJ2-4
CATSGGQGAFSQNYGYTF	TGTGCCACCAGTGGAGGACAGGGGGCCTTCTCTCAGAACTATGGCTACACCTTC	TRBD1	NA	TRBV24-1	TRBJ1-2
CASSIPGRSYEQYF	TGTGCCAGTAGTATACCCGGGAGGTCCTACGAGCAGTACTTC	TRBD2	once	TRBV19	TRBJ2-7
CASSERQGANEKLFF	TGTGCCAGCAGTGAAAGGCAGGGGGCCAATGAAAAACTGTTTTTT	TRBD1	NA	TRBV2	TRBJ1-4
CASSLWGPGTGELFF	TGTGCCAGCAGCCTCTGGGGCCCGGGCACCGGGGAGCTGTTTTTT	NA	few	TRBV7-3	TRBJ2-2
CASSQDQGPGTTEHNEQFF	TGCGCCAGCAGCCAAGACCAAGGTCCCGGGACTACAGAACACAATGAGCAGTTCTTC	TRBD2	NA	TRBV4-1	TRBJ2-1
CATSDGGKWDTEAFF	TGTGCCACCAGTGATGGGGGGAAATGGGACACTGAAGCTTTCTTT	NA	NA	TRBV24-1	TRBJ1-1
CASSIDYRVNEQFF	TGTGCCAGTAGTATAGATTACAGGGTCAATGAGCAGTTCTTC	NA	NA	TRBV19	TRBJ2-1